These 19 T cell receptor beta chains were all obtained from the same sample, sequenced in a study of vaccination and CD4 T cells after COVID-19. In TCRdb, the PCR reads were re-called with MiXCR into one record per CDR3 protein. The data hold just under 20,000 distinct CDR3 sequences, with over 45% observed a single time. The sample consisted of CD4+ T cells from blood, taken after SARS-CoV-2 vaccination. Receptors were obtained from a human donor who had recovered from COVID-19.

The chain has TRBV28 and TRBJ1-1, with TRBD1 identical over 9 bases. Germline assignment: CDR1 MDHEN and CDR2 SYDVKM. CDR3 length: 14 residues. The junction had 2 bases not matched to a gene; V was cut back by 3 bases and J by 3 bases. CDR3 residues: CASSFRTGDTEAFF. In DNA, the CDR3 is TGTGCCAGCAGTTTCCGGACAGGGGACACTGAAGCTTTCTTT.

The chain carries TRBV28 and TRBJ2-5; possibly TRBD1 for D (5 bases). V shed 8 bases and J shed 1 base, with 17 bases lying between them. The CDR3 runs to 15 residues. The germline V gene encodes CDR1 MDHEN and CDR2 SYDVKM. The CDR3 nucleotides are TGTGCCAGCCACCGCCCGACAGCCTTCCAAGAGACCCAGTACTTC. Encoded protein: CASHRPTAFQETQYF.

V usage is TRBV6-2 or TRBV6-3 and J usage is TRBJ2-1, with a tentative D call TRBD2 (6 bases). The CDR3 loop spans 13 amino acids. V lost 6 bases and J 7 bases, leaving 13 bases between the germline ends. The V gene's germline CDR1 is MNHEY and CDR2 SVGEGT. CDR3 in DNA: TGTGCCAGCAGGCTATCTAGCGAGAATGAGCAGTTCTTC. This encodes CASRLSSENEQFF.

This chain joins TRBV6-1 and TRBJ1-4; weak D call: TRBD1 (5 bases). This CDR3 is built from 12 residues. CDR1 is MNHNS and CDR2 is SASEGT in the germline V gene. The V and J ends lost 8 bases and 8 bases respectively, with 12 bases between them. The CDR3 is CASQGVGEKLFF. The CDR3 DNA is TGTGCCAGCCAAGGGGTGGGAGAAAAACTGTTTTTT.

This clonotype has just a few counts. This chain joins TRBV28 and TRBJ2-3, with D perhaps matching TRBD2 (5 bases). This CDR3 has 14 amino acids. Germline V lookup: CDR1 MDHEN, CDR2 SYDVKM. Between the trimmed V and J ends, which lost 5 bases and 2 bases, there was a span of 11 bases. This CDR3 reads CASSEGSPTDTQYF. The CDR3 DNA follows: TGTGCCAGCAGTGAAGGGAGTCCCACAGATACGCAGTATTTT.

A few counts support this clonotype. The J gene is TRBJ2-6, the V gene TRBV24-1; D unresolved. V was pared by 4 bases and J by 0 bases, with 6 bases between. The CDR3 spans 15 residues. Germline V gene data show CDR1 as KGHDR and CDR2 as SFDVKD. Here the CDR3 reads CATSDPFSGANVLTF. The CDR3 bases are TGTGCCACCAGTGACCCCTTCTCTGGGGCCAACGTCCTGACTTTC.

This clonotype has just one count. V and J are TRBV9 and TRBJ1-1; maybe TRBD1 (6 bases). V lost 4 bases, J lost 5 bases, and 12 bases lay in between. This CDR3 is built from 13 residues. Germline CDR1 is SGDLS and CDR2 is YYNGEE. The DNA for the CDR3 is TGTGCCAGCAGCTCCGTCAGGGGTACTGAAGCTTTCTTT. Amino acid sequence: CASSSVRGTEAFF.

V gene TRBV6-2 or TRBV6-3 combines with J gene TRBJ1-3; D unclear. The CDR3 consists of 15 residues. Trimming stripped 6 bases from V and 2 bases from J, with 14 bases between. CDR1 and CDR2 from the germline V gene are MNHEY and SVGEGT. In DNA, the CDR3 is TGTGCCAGCAGAGGACCGGGAGTCACTGGAAACACCATATATTTT. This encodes CASRGPGVTGNTIYF.

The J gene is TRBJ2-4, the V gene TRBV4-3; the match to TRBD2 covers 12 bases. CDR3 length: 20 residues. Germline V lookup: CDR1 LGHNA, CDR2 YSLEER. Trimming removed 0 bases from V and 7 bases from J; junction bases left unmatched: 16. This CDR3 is CASSQDWGLGLAGTRNIQYF. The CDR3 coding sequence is TGCGCCAGCAGCCAAGATTGGGGGCTAGGACTAGCGGGGACAAGGAACATTCAGTACTTC.

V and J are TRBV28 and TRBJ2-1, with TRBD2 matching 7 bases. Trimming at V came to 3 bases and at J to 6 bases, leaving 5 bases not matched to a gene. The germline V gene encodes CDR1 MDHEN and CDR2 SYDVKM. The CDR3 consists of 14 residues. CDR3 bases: TGTGCCAGCAGTTTCAGGCTAGCGGCCAATGAGCAGTTCTTC. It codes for CASSFRLAANEQFF.

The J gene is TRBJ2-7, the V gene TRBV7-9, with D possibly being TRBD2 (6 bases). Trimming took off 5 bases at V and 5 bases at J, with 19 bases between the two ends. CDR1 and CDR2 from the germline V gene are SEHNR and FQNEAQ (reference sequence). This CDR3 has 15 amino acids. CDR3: CASSKYPSVVDEQYF. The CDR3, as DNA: TGTGCCAGCAGCAAATATCCTAGCGTAGTAGACGAGCAGTACTTC.

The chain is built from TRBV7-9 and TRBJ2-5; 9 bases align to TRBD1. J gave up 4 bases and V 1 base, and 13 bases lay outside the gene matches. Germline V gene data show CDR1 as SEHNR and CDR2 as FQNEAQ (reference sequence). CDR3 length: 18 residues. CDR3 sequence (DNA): TGTGCCAGCAGCTTAGGCAACTACAGGGGGCGAAGAGGAGAGACCCAGTACTTC. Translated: CASSLGNYRGRRGETQYF.

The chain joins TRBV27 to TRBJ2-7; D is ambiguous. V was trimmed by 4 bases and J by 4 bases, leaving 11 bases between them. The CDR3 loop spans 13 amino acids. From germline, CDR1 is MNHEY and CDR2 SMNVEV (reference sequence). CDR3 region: CASSSWGGYEQYF. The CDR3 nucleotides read TGTGCCAGCAGTTCTTGGGGTGGATACGAGCAGTACTTC.

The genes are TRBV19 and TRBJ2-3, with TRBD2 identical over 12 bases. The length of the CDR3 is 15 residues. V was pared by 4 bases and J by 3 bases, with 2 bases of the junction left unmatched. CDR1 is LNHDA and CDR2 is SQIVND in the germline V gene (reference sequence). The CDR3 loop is CASSKTSGRTDTQYF. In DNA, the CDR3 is TGTGCCAGTAGTAAGACTAGCGGGAGAACAGATACGCAGTATTTT.

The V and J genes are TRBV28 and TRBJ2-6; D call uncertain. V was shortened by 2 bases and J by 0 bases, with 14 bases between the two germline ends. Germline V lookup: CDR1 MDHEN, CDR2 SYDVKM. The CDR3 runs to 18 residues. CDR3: CASSLGWQASSGANVLTF. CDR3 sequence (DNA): TGTGCCAGCAGTTTAGGATGGCAGGCTAGCTCTGGGGCCAACGTCCTGACTTTC.

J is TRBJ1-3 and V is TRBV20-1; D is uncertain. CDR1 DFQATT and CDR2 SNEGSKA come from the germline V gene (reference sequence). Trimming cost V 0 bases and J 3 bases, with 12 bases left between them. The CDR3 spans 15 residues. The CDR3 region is CSARDISPDGNTIYF. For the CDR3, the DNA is TGCAGTGCTAGAGATATTAGTCCAGATGGAAACACCATATATTTT.

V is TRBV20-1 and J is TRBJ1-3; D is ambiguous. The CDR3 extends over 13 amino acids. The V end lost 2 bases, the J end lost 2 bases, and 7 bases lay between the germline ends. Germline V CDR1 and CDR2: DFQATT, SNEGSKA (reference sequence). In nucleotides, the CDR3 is TGCAGTGCTAGATCCCAGGCTGGAAACACCATATATTTT. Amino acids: CSARSQAGNTIYF.

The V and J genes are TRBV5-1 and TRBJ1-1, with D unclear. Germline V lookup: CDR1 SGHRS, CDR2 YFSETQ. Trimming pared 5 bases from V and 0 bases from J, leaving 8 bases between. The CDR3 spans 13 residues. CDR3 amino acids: CASSQTVNTEAFF. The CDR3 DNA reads TGCGCCAGCAGTCAGACGGTGAACACTGAAGCTTTCTTT.

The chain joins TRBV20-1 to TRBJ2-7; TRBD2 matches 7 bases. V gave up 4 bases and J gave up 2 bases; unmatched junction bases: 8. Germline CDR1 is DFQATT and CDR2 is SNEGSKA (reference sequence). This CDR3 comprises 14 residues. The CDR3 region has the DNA TGCAGTGCTATCGCTCGCACTAGCGCCTACGAGCAGTACTTC. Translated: CSAIARTSAYEQYF.